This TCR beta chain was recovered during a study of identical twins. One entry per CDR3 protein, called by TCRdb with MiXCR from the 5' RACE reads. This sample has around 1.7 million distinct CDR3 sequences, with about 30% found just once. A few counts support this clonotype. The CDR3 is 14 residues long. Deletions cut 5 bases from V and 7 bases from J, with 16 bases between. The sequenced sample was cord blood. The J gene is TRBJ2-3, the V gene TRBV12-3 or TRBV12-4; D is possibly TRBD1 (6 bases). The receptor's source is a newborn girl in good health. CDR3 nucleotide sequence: TGTGCCAGCAGTCCCCAGGGGAGACGGTATACGCAGTATTTT. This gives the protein CASSPQGRRYTQYF.